These 8 T cell receptor beta chains share one sample of origin, sequenced in a study of identifying expanded T cells in peripheral blood. Produced via immunoSEQ multiplex PCR; TCRdb's table is partial and in-frame only. The sample has approximately 85,000 clones, about 88% seen once. What was sequenced was blood. These receptors were taken from a person aged 18-69 years in good health.

This clone was detected once. The rearrangement uses TRBV15 and TRBJ2-1; no clear D gene. The CDR3 runs 13 residues. V was shortened by 6 bases and J by 3 bases, with 9 bases between the two germline ends. The germline V gene has CDR1 LNHNV and CDR2 YYDKDF (reference sequence). The chain's CDR3 is CATSPPYYNEQFF. The CDR3 DNA reads as TGTGCCACCAGTCCCCCATACTACAATGAGCAGTTCTTC.

The chain combines TRBV19 with TRBJ2-3; D gene unclear. There are 15 residues in the CDR3. CDR1 and CDR2 from the germline V gene are LNHDA and SQIVND (reference sequence). Trimming took off 11 bases at V and 1 base at J, with 19 bases between the two ends. The CDR3 bases are TGTGCCGGCGAACTATCCCCAAGGGGCACAGATACGCAGTATTTT. This encodes CAGELSPRGTDTQYF.

This clone is a singleton in its sample. The rearrangement uses TRBV6-1 and TRBJ1-2; 9 positions agree with TRBD1. V shed 10 bases, J shed 7 bases, and the junction held 13 bases outside the gene matches. Germline CDR1 is MNHNS and CDR2 is SASEGT. The CDR3 contains 14 residues. In nucleotides, the CDR3 is TGTGCCACCCAGTTTTACAGGGGGCTCTCTGGCTACACCTTC. It specifies CATQFYRGLSGYTF.

This chain connects TRBV6-5 to TRBJ1-1, with a possible D match to TRBD1 (6 bases). Germline V CDR1 and CDR2: MNHEY, SVGAGI. This CDR3 has 13 residues. The V end lost 5 bases, the J end lost 1 base, and 8 bases lay between the germline ends. The CDR3 sequence is CASSDRWNTEAFF. The CDR3 bases are TGTGCCAGCAGTGACAGGTGGAACACTGAAGCTTTCTTT.

The V gene is TRBV5-1, the J gene TRBJ2-7; D might be TRBD1 or TRBD2, each matching 5 bases. V lost 4 bases to trimming and J lost 7 bases, with 18 bases between them. Germline V lookup: CDR1 SGHRS, CDR2 YFSETQ. The CDR3 runs to 14 residues. Here the CDR3 reads CASSPQPGPGEQYF. The CDR3 nucleotides read TGCGCCAGCAGCCCACAACCGGGGCCTGGGGAGCAGTACTTC.

The chain recombines TRBV30 with TRBJ2-7; D unresolved. Germline CDR1 and CDR2: GTSNPN and SVGIG (reference sequence). V lost 0 bases and J lost 0, with 12 bases in between. The CDR3 runs 15 residues. For the CDR3, the DNA is TGTGCCTGGAGTGTTGGGGTGAGCCGCTCCTACGAGCAGTACTTC. It specifies CAWSVGVSRSYEQYF.

V gene TRBV7-9 combines with J gene TRBJ2-2; D remains ambiguous. The V gene lost 3 bases and the J gene lost 7 bases, with 6 bases spanning the gap. The CDR3 extends over 12 amino acids. Germline loops: CDR1 SEHNR, CDR2 FQNEAQ (reference sequence). The CDR3 protein is CASSFSFGELFF. In nucleotides, the CDR3 is TGTGCCAGCAGCTTTTCGTTCGGGGAGCTGTTTTTT.

This clone has only a few counts. This rearrangement joins TRBV5-4 to TRBJ2-5; TRBD1 matches at 8 bases. The CDR3 runs to 14 residues. J lost 5 bases, V lost 4 bases, and 7 bases had no gene match. The germline V gene encodes CDR1 SGHNT and CDR2 YYREEE (reference sequence). Written as DNA, the CDR3 is TGTGCCAGCAGCGCCCAGGGGGCAGTGGAGACCCAGTACTTC. Encoded protein: CASSAQGAVETQYF.